The entry that follows covers one T cell receptor beta chain sequence. This clone appeared once. Its antigen is unknown. Base qualities are not provided; no much larger clone lies one nucleotide away. This sample was taken from a study of T cell responses to AZD1222 COVID-19 vaccine (dated by TCRdb to the early 2020s). General notes on the study: AZD1222 recipients with second doses at about 4 weeks or about 12 weeks were pooled, because spike-specific TCR depth and breadth did not differ between schedules. TCR sequencing was performed for roughly 250 trial participants, of whom roughly 200 were given two doses of AZD1222 and 26 were given two doses of MenACWY control vaccine. Enrollment into the trials was organized by age into subgroups of 18-55, 56-69 and 70-plus years, and those subgroups contained about 160, 30 and 59 TCR-sequenced participants, respectively.

The CDR3 regions of human TCRbeta chains were analyzed by immunosequencing. The authors processed their data as follows. Repertoire TCRs were checked for matches against a reference library of SARS-CoV-2-specific TCRs that had been generated using the MIRA antigen-specificity platform. Breadth was defined as the fraction of unique TCRs that were SARS-CoV-2-associated. Depth was defined as the fraction of total T cells that were SARS-CoV-2-associated. Using the MIRA data, each spike-specific TCR was mapped to the spike region that the TCR reacts to and placed in a CD4 or CD8 class. Log10-transformed breadth and depth values were compared by one-way ANOVA with Sidak's multiple comparisons tests. TCRdb took over this immuneACCESS table, retaining in-frame rearrangements with V and J assigned. Such tables are incomplete; in checked studies, under half of the missing clones stem from an unresolved V gene, and the remainder is unexplained. V and J calls plus clone size are reproduced from that table; the DNA served to infer D and trimming. A total of approximately 190,000 clones appear in this sample, around 90% of them only once. Approximately 0.98% of the sample is in the top ten clones.

The CDR3 holds 17 amino acids from the cysteine to the phenylalanine. The sequence is cut down to CDR3 DNA, 51 bases in frame from base 1. The CDR1 and CDR2 encoded by the germline V gene are SGHRS and YFSETQ. Trimming takes 4 bases off V and 1 base off J; junction bases not matched to a gene: 8. General conclusions and limits of the study: Conclusions about previously exposed vaccinees are limited because only a handful of AZD1222 recipients were SARS-CoV-2 seropositive at baseline. Nearly half of unique spike-specific TCRs reportedly recognized epitopes outside regions mutated in the B.1.351 and B.1.1.7 variants. Most participants were white British and females outnumbered males, and the authors suggested that clonal diversity may have been underestimated. In the small 56-69-year group, the increase in depth fell short of significance, most likely because of low power. CD4 TCRs associated with the vaccine covered the entire spike protein, and the dominant responses were in regions 160-218 and 743-854. No day 14 peak-response samples were available, so repertoires were characterized only after the peak T cell response. A significant rise in spike-specific TCR breadth and depth was observed after two AZD1222 doses relative to day 0 and relative to MenACWY recipients.

The time point label, read with the paper, signifies: baseline before first vaccination. Samples from vaccinated people were obtained from the UK trials COV001 and COV002, which included a single-blind randomized controlled phase 2/3 trial of AZD1222 (ChAdOx1 nCoV-19) in healthy adults. Trial participant PBMC samples were collected at day 0 and day 28 after the second dose for TCRbeta chain sequencing. The sequence was obtained from an adult in good health. Recombination connected TRBV5-1 to TRBJ1-1, and TRBD1 aligns with 12 junction nucleotides. The source material was peripheral blood, sampled on day 0 of AZD1222 vaccination. The sequence in DNA is TGCGCCAGCAGCCTGGGACAGGGGGCGAGGCGGAACACTGAAGCTTTCTTT. It translates to CASSLGQGARRNTEAFF.